Each of the 18 T cell receptor beta chains below was sequenced from the same sample in a study of early T cells in non-severe SARS-CoV-2 infection. Via MiXCR, TCRdb re-called the 5' RACE reads, giving one row per CDR3 protein. The data contain about 84,000 distinct CDR3 sequences, about 12% of them singletons. The sequenced sample consisted of whole blood. The receptor set was obtained from an adult who was a healthcare worker with PCR-confirmed SARS-CoV-2 infection or an uninfected control (not recorded which).

This clonotype was observed many times. The chain is built from TRBV29-1 and TRBJ2-3; no definite D call. Trimming left V 3 bases short and J 4 bases short, with 2 bases between. The germline V gene has CDR1 SQVTM and CDR2 ANQGSEA. This CDR3 has 10 amino acids. DNA of the CDR3: TGCAGCGTTGATTCAGATACGCAGTATTTT. Amino acid sequence: CSVDSDTQYF.

This chain links TRBV7-8 with TRBJ2-7; D unresolved. Trimming stripped 5 bases from V and 3 bases from J, with 17 bases between. Germline V CDR1 and CDR2: SGHVS, FQNEAQ. The CDR3 consists of 15 residues. The CDR3 loop is CASSPGPTPLYEQYF. The DNA for the CDR3 is TGTGCCAGCAGCCCCGGGCCGACCCCCCTCTACGAGCAGTACTTC.

At least ten counts were recorded for this clonotype. V is TRBV19 and J is TRBJ2-1, with 13 bases matching TRBD2. In germline, CDR1 is LNHDA, CDR2 SQIVND (reference sequence). The CDR3 is 17 residues long. The V and J ends lost 7 bases and 0 bases, in that order; junction bases with no gene match: 6. CDR3 residues: CASTWRTSGSSYNEQFF. The CDR3 nucleotides are TGTGCCAGTACTTGGAGGACTAGCGGGAGCTCCTACAATGAGCAGTTCTTC.

This clonotype was recorded at least ten times. The chain carries TRBV7-9 and TRBJ2-3, with D perhaps being TRBD1 or TRBD2 (6 bases each). V was trimmed by 3 bases and J by 0 bases, leaving 16 bases between them. Germline loops: CDR1 SEHNR, CDR2 FQNEAQ (reference sequence). This CDR3 has 17 amino acids. The CDR3 loop reads CASSFLGGPTSTDTQYF. The CDR3 DNA follows: TGTGCCAGCAGCTTCCTTGGGGGGCCGACTAGCACAGATACGCAGTATTTT.

There are many counts of this clonotype. This rearrangement joins TRBV12-3 or TRBV12-4 to TRBJ2-7; D is uncertain. This CDR3 is built from 11 residues. V was pared by 1 base and J by 6 bases, with 4 bases between. This CDR3 reads CASSLGAEQYF. Written as DNA, the CDR3 is TGTGCCAGCAGTTTAGGGGCCGAGCAGTACTTC.

The CDR3 DNA reads as TGTGCCATCAGGTCGGGGGGCAATCAGCCCCAGCATTTT. Its protein is CAIRSGGNQPQHF. The chain combines TRBV10-3 with TRBJ1-5, with a weak D call TRBD1 (5 bases). Looked up from germline, CDR1 is ENHRY and CDR2 is SYGVKD. CDR3 size: 13 residues. V was clipped by 6 bases and J by 2 bases, with 8 bases between them.

This clonotype was counted many times. Here the CDR3 reads CASSPGAGAKNIQYF. Here the CDR3 DNA reads TGTGCCAGCAGTCCGGGCGCAGGGGCCAAAAACATTCAGTACTTC. The chain employs TRBV5-5 and TRBJ2-4, with a tentative D call TRBD1 (5 bases). The CDR3 sequence is 15 residues long. Trimming took off 5 bases at V and 1 base at J, with 13 bases between the two ends. In germline, CDR1 is SGHKS, CDR2 YYEKEE (reference sequence).

This clonotype has a count of ten or more. The rearrangement uses TRBV20-1 and TRBJ1-5; possible D gene TRBD1, 6 bases. Germline V gene lookup returns CDR1 DFQATT and CDR2 SNEGSKA (reference sequence). The V end was cut by 0 bases, the J end by 5 bases, with 14 bases between. This CDR3 spans 15 amino acids. The CDR3 nucleotides are TGCAGTGCTAGAGATCGGGGGGCAGGGCATCAGCCCCAGCATTTT. Protein sequence: CSARDRGAGHQPQHF.

This clonotype appeared many times. The chain carries TRBV7-9 and TRBJ2-7; TRBD2 is a possible D gene (5 bases). CDR3 length: 14 residues. Trimming removed 3 bases from V and 0 bases from J, with 9 bases in between. The germline V gene encodes CDR1 SEHNR and CDR2 FQNEAQ (reference sequence). CDR3 sequence reads: CASSFEGSSYEQYF. The CDR3, as DNA: TGTGCCAGCAGCTTCGAGGGAAGCTCCTACGAGCAGTACTTC.

This clonotype was seen ten or more times. V usage is TRBV19 and J usage is TRBJ1-5; the D is unclear. CDR3 length: 16 amino acids. In germline, CDR1 is LNHDA, CDR2 SQIVND (reference sequence). V lost 6 bases, J lost 4 bases, and 19 bases lay in between. The chain's CDR3 is CASSESGRGKNQPQHF. The CDR3 DNA reads as TGTGCCAGTAGCGAATCCGGTAGAGGAAAAAATCAGCCCCAGCATTTT.

This sequence joins TRBV15 and TRBJ1-2, with a possible D match to TRBD1 (5 bases). The CDR3 sequence is 14 residues long. Trimming left V 4 bases short and J 2 bases short, with 11 bases between. Germline loops: CDR1 LNHNV, CDR2 YYDKDF (reference sequence). CDR3 sequence reads: CATSNRDRNYGYTF. The CDR3 nucleotides are TGTGCCACCAGCAACCGGGACCGCAACTATGGCTACACCTTC.

This clonotype was seen repeatedly, ten times or more. The rearrangement uses TRBV12-3 or TRBV12-4 and TRBJ1-1; 7 positions agree with TRBD1. This CDR3 is built from 15 residues. V was pared by 3 bases and J by 3 bases, with 7 bases of the junction left unmatched. The CDR3 spells CASSFEYRGHTEAFF. The CDR3 DNA follows: TGTGCCAGCAGTTTTGAGTACAGGGGTCACACTGAAGCTTTCTTT.

The chain is built from TRBV11-2 and TRBJ2-1, with 8 bases fitting TRBD2. Germline CDR1 is SGHAT and CDR2 is FQNNGV. CDR3 length: 15 amino acids. After removal of 5 bases from V and 6 bases from J, the junction contained 9 bases not matched to a gene. For the CDR3, the DNA is TGTGCCAGCAGCACGGGACTAGGATTGGTCAATGAGCAGTTCTTC. As protein: CASSTGLGLVNEQFF. The full variable domain, completed using reference TRBV11-2 and TRBJ2-1, is EAGVAQSPRYKIIEKRQSVAFWCNPISGHATLYWYQQILGQGPKLLIQFQNNGVVDDSQLPKDRFSAERLKGVDSTLKIQPAKLEDSAVYLCASSTGLGLVNEQFFGPGTRLTVL.

CDR3 in amino acids: CSARAPPRGTGELFF. For the CDR3, the DNA is TGCAGTGCTAGAGCACCCCCACGGGGAACCGGGGAGCTGTTTTTT. V is TRBV20-1 and J is TRBJ2-2, with D maybe TRBD2 (5 bases). This CDR3 is 15 amino acids long. Trimming took 1 base from V and 5 from J, leaving 14 bases between them. CDR1 and CDR2 from the germline V gene are DFQATT and SNEGSKA (reference sequence).

This clonotype was seen only once. This sequence joins TRBV21-1 and TRBJ2-7; no check of the table's D call, TRBD1, against the DNA was made. TRBV21-1 is given as a pseudogene. The CDR3 covers 12 residues. CDR3 nucleotide sequence: TGTGCCAGCAGCCATCCCGCCTACGAGCAGTACTTC. This encodes CASSHPAYEQYF.

A single count supports this clonotype. This may stem from a read error, because a much larger clone lies one nucleotide away. The chain is built from TRBV27 and TRBJ2-7; D is perhaps TRBD2 (5 bases). The length of the CDR3 is 12 residues. Germline V gene sequence: CDR1 MNHEY, CDR2 SMNVEV (reference sequence). The CDR3 loop is CTTFTSSYEQYF. The CDR3 DNA reads as TGTACCACCTTCACTAGCTCCTACGAGCAGTACTTC.

V usage is TRBV9 and J usage is TRBJ1-2; the match to TRBD1 covers 7 bases. The CDR3 spans 14 residues. From germline, CDR1 is SGDLS and CDR2 YYNGEE. Germline trimming cut 3 bases from V and 7 bases from J; bases unmatched to any gene: 9. This chain's CDR3 is CASSATTGKSGYTF. The CDR3 DNA reads as TGTGCCAGCAGCGCCACGACAGGGAAGAGTGGCTACACCTTC.

This clonotype occurred many times. The chain has TRBV9 and TRBJ1-1, with D unclear. From germline, CDR1 is SGDLS and CDR2 YYNGEE. V was trimmed by 0 bases and J by 4 bases, leaving 7 bases between them. The CDR3 has 13 residues. The CDR3 DNA follows: TGTGCCAGCAGCGTAGACATGGGCACTGAAGCTTTCTTT. This translates into CASSVDMGTEAFF.